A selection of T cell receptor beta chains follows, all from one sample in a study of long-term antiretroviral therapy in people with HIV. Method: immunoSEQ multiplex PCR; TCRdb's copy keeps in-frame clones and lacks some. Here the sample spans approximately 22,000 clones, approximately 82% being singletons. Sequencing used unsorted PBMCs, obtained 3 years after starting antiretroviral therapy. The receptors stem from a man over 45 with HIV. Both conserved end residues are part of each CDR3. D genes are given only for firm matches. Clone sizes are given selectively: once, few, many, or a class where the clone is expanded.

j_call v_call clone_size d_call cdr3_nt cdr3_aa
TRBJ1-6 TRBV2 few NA TGTGCCAGCAGTCGGCTGGTGAGCTCCTATAATTCACCCCTCCACTTT CASSRLVSSYNSPLHF
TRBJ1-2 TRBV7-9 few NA TGTGCCAGCAGCTTATCGGAATCCGCCTATGGCTACACCTTC CASSLSESAYGYTF
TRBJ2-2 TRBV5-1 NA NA TGCGCCAGCAGCTTGGGGGATCTTCAGGAGCTGTTTTTT CASSLGDLQELFF
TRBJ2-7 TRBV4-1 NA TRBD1 TGCGCCAGCAGCCACGGACAGGGCTACGAGCAGTACTTC CASSHGQGYEQYF
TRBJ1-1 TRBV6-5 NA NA TGTGCCAGCAGTTACACGTGGGGGGGAACCTTCGAAGCTTTCTTT CASSYTWGGTFEAFF
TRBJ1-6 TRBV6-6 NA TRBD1 TGTGCCAGCAAAGACAGGGGAAAATCCTATAATTCACCCCTCCACTTT CASKDRGKSYNSPLHF
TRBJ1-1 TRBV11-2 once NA TGTGCCAGCAGCCTAGCCCTTAACGCTGAAGCTTTCTTT CASSLALNAEAFF
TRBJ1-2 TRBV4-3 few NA TGCGCCAGCAGCCAAGAGTTGGCAGGAGCTAACTATGGCTACACCTTC CASSQELAGANYGYTF
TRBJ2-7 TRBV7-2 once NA TGTGCCAGCAGCTTAGCGACGAACTACGAGCAGTACTTC CASSLATNYEQYF
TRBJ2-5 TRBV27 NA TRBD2 TGTGCCAGCAGTTTTTCCGGGACTACCCAAGAGACCCAGTACTTC CASSFSGTTQETQYF
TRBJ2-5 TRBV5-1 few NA TGCGCCAGCGGCAGAGTAAGCTCGGAGACCCAGTACTTC CASGRVSSETQYF
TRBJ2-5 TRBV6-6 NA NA TGTGCCAGCAGTCCAGGGGGGGTCACGGAGACCCAGTACTTC CASSPGGVTETQYF
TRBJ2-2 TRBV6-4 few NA TGTGCCAGCAGCCGGGACTTTAACGCGAACACCGGGGAGCTGTTTTTT CASSRDFNANTGELFF
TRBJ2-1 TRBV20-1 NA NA TGCAGTGCCGTAAACAATGAGCAGTTCTTC CSAVNNEQFF
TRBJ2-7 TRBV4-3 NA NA TGCGCCAGCAGCCAAGATTATGACGCCCTCTACGAGCAGTACTTC CASSQDYDALYEQYF
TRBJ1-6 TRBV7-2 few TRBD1 TGTGCCAGCAGCAGACAGGGGGCTGATAATTCACCCCTCCACTTT CASSRQGADNSPLHF
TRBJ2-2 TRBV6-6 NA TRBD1 TGTGCCAGCAGACAGGGGGACGGGGAGCTGTTTTTT CASRQGDGELFF
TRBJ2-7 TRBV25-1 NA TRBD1 TGTGCCAGCAGCGAATGGGACAGGGGCTACGAGCAGTACTTC CASSEWDRGYEQYF
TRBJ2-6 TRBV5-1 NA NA TGCGCCAGCAGCTTGGTTCTTCGCTCTGGGGCCAACGTCCTGACTTTC CASSLVLRSGANVLTF
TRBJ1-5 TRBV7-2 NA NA TGTGCCAGCAGCTCGGGGCAAAGCAGGAATCAGCCCCAGCATTTT CASSSGQSRNQPQHF
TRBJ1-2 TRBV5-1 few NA TGCGCCAGCAGCTTGGGGGAGGACTATGGCTACACCTTC CASSLGEDYGYTF
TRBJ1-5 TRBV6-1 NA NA TGTGCCAGCAGTGGAGAACAGCCCCAGCATTTT CASSGEQPQHF
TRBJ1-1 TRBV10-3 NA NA TGTGCCATCAGTGAGTCTCTTGTGGGAGGCACTGAAGCTTTCTTT CAISESLVGGTEAFF
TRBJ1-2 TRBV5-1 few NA TGCGCCAGCAGCTTGGTGGGGGAAAACTATGGCTACACCTTC CASSLVGENYGYTF
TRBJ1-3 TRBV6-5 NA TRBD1 TGTGCCAGCAGTCCCCTGGACAGGGCAGGAAACACCATATATTTT CASSPLDRAGNTIYF
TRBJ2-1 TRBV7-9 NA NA TGTGCCAGCAGGCAATCTTGGCGTTTGAGCTCCTACAATGAGCAGTTCTTC CASRQSWRLSSYNEQFF
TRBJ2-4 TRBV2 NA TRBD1 TGTGCCAGCAGTGGACAGGGAGCCAAAAACATTCAGTACTTC CASSGQGAKNIQYF
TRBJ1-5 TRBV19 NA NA TGTGCCAGTACCAGAAGGGAGGGGAATCAGCCCCAGCATTTT CASTRREGNQPQHF
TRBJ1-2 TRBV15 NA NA TGTGCCACCAGCGTCGATGCCTATGGCTACACCTTC CATSVDAYGYTF
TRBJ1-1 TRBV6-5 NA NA TGTGCCAGCAGGGACGGCCCCGACACTGAAGCTTTCTTT CASRDGPDTEAFF
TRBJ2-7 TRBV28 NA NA TGTGCCAGCAGTGGATGGACGCAGACCCTTACCTACGAGCAGTACTTC CASSGWTQTLTYEQYF
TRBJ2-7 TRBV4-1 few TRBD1 TGCGCCAGCAGCCAAGGATCGGACAGGGCGATTTACGAGCAGTACTTC CASSQGSDRAIYEQYF
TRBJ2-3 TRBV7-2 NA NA TGTGCCAGCACCACACAGCACAGCCCCTGGGCAGATACGCAGTATTTT CASTTQHSPWADTQYF
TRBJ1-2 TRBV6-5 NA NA TGTGCCAGCAGTACCGGACGGCTCTATGGCTACACCTTC CASSTGRLYGYTF
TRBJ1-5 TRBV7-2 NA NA TGTGCCAGCAGCTTGGGCTCCCTGCCCCTTAGCAATCAGCCCCAGCATTTT CASSLGSLPLSNQPQHF
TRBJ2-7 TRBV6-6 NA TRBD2 TGTGCCAGCAGCGTAGCGGGAGGGCCCTACGAGCAGTACTTC CASSVAGGPYEQYF
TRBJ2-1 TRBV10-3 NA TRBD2 TGTGCCATCAGTAGCGGGAGGGCCTCCAATGAGCAGTTCTTC CAISSGRASNEQFF
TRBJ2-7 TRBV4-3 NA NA TGCGCCAGCAGCCGGACTTACTCAGGGGAAACCCACGAGCAGTACTTC CASSRTYSGETHEQYF
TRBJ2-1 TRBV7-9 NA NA TGTGCCAGCAGCGCAAACAGGGCCCCGAATCCTAATGAGCAGTTCTTC CASSANRAPNPNEQFF
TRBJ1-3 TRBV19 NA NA TGTGCCAGTAGTATGGGCGGGATTGGCGGAAACACCATATATTTT CASSMGGIGGNTIYF
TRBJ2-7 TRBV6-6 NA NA TGTGCCAGCAGTTACTTTGGGACACTCCACTACGAGCAGTACTTC CASSYFGTLHYEQYF
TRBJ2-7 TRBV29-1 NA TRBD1 TGCAGCGTAACCATACAGGGGTACGAGCAGTACTTC CSVTIQGYEQYF
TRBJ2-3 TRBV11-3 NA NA TGTGCCAGCAGTCGCCGGGACGGAGCTTCAGATACGCAGTATTTT CASSRRDGASDTQYF
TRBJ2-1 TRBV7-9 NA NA TGTGCCAGCAGCTCACTACTAGCTACACTGTACAATGAGCAGTTCTTC CASSSLLATLYNEQFF
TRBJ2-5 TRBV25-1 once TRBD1 TGTGCCAGCACGTCCAGGGGGCGAGAGACCCAGTACTTC CASTSRGRETQYF
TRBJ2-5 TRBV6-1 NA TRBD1 TGTGCCAGCAGTGAAAACAGGGGGCCAACAAAGACCCAGTACTTC CASSENRGPTKTQYF
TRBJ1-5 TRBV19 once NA TGTGCCAGTAGTATAGGGTTCCGGGACATCAATCAGCCCCAGCATTTT CASSIGFRDINQPQHF
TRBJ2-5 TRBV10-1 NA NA TGCGCCAGCAGTGAGCCAAAACGGACTCAAGAGACCCAGTACTTC CASSEPKRTQETQYF
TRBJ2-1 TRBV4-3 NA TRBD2 TGCGCCAGCAGCCTGGCGGGAGCTACCTACAATGAGCAGTTCTTC CASSLAGATYNEQFF
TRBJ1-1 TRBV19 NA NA TGTGCCAGTAGTCCGCGGAGGGGCTGGGACACTGAAGCTTTCTTT CASSPRRGWDTEAFF
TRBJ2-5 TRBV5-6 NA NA TGTGCCAGCAGCTTGTACGTTCAGGTCCAAGAGACCCAGTACTTC CASSLYVQVQETQYF